This T cell receptor beta chain was sequenced for a study of blood T cell repertoires in COVID-19. Study summary: Acute and convalescent COVID-19 samples came from the United States, Italy and Spain. PBMCs, B-cell-depleted T cells, or T cells provided the cDNA or gDNA that made up the material.

The V gene lost 6 bases and the J gene lost 6 bases, with 14 bases spanning the gap. This CDR3 is 14 amino acids long. The germline gives CDR1 SNHLY, CDR2 FYNNEI. TCRdb keeps only in-frame clones here, not all; method: immunoSEQ multiplex PCR. The profile shows some 97,000 clones, just under 80% of them singletons. Source material: peripheral blood. The rearrangement joins TRBV2 to TRBJ2-2; D is unclear. The TCR originated in a man in his 70s with active or convalescent COVID-19. The CDR3 DNA reads TGTGCCAGCAGGGGTAACATGGCGGCCGGGGAGCTGTTTTTT. Residues: CASRGNMAAGELFF.